This is a list of T cell receptor beta chains from one sample in a study of Tregs in tolerant kidney transplant recipients. The protocol was immunoSEQ multiplex PCR, while the TCRdb copy is restricted to in-frame clones and leaves out a portion. The sample lists about 4,800 clones; roughly 42% were seen once. The antigens of these receptors remain unknown. Sequenced input: CD8+ T cells from blood cultured with allogeneic cells. These receptors originate from a human donor in good health. The CDR3 runs from the conserved cysteine through the conserved F or W. The D gene is left open where the match is weak. Where a row states a size, it is once, few, many or the class of an expanded clone; other rows omit it.

CDR3aa: CASSVGLNYEQYF
CDR3nt: TGTGCCAGCAGCGTGGGACTGAACTACGAGCAGTACTTC
d_gene: .
v_gene: TRBV11-2
abundance: .
j_gene: TRBJ2-7

CDR3aa: CASSWVLNTGELFF
CDR3nt: TGTGCCAGCAGCTGGGTCCTTAACACCGGGGAGCTGTTTTTT
d_gene: .
v_gene: TRBV7-3
abundance: .
j_gene: TRBJ2-2

CDR3aa: CASSLWTSEAFF
CDR3nt: TGTGCCAGCAGCTTATGGACATCGGAAGCTTTCTTT
d_gene: .
v_gene: TRBV7-2
abundance: .
j_gene: TRBJ1-1

CDR3aa: CASSQAGTYSYEQYF
CDR3nt: TGTGCCAGCAGCCAAGCCGGGACGTACTCCTACGAGCAGTACTTC
d_gene: .
v_gene: TRBV13
abundance: .
j_gene: TRBJ2-7

CDR3aa: CASSPGTEQYEQYF
CDR3nt: TGCGCCAGCAGCCCCGGGACCGAGCAATACGAGCAGTACTTC
d_gene: .
v_gene: TRBV4-3
abundance: .
j_gene: TRBJ2-7

CDR3aa: CASSEGGEAFF
CDR3nt: TGCGCCAGCAGTGAGGGAGGGGAAGCTTTCTTT
d_gene: .
v_gene: TRBV10-2
abundance: medium-sized
j_gene: TRBJ1-1

CDR3aa: CAWSKGQGTDTQYF
CDR3nt: TGTGCCTGGAGTAAGGGACAGGGCACAGATACGCAGTATTTT
d_gene: TRBD1
v_gene: TRBV30
abundance: large
j_gene: TRBJ2-3

CDR3aa: CASSYGGGTDTQYF
CDR3nt: TGTGCCAGCAGTTACGGGGGTGGTACAGATACGCAGTATTTT
d_gene: .
v_gene: TRBV6-9
abundance: .
j_gene: TRBJ2-3

CDR3aa: CASSGTGNLAKNIQYF
CDR3nt: TGTGCCAGCAGCGGTACAGGGAACCTAGCCAAAAACATTCAGTACTTC
d_gene: .
v_gene: TRBV9
abundance: .
j_gene: TRBJ2-4

CDR3aa: CASSSALPGHWTDSPLHF
CDR3nt: TGTGCCAGCAGCTCGGCACTACCGGGACACTGGACGGATTCACCCCTCCACTTT
d_gene: .
v_gene: TRBV13
abundance: .
j_gene: TRBJ1-6

CDR3aa: CAWNPGATEAFF
CDR3nt: TGTGCCTGGAACCCAGGGGCCACTGAAGCTTTCTTT
d_gene: .
v_gene: TRBV30
abundance: many
j_gene: TRBJ1-1

CDR3aa: CATSRDLGLGGELFF
CDR3nt: TGTGCCACCAGCAGAGATCTCGGGTTGGGCGGGGAGCTGTTTTTT
d_gene: .
v_gene: TRBV15
abundance: .
j_gene: TRBJ2-2

CDR3aa: CASSAGADARYEQYF
CDR3nt: TGTGCCAGCAGCGCGGGGGCGGACGCTCGCTACGAGCAGTACTTC
d_gene: .
v_gene: TRBV5-7
abundance: once
j_gene: TRBJ2-7

CDR3aa: CASSLGLGETQYF
CDR3nt: TGTGCCAGCAGCTTGGGTCTAGGGGAGACCCAGTACTTC
d_gene: .
v_gene: TRBV7-2
abundance: medium-sized
j_gene: TRBJ2-5

CDR3aa: CASRVGRSSYNEQFF
CDR3nt: TGTGCCAGCAGGGTCGGTCGGAGCTCCTACAATGAGCAGTTCTTC
d_gene: .
v_gene: TRBV2
abundance: medium-sized
j_gene: TRBJ2-1

CDR3aa: CASSVTPNEKLFF
CDR3nt: TGTGCCAGCAGCGTCACCCCAAATGAAAAACTGTTTTTT
d_gene: .
v_gene: TRBV9
abundance: medium-sized
j_gene: TRBJ1-4

CDR3aa: CASSAHGGYSVEQFF
CDR3nt: TGTGCCAGCAGCGCCCACGGGGGGTATAGCGTTGAGCAGTTCTTC
d_gene: TRBD2
v_gene: TRBV7-8
abundance: once
j_gene: TRBJ2-1

CDR3aa: CASSGRAGDTEAFF
CDR3nt: TGTGCCAGCAGCGGCAGGGCTGGGGACACTGAAGCTTTCTTT
d_gene: .
v_gene: TRBV7-3
abundance: few
j_gene: TRBJ1-1

CDR3aa: CASSGDVSTDTQYF
CDR3nt: TGTGCCAGCAGCGGGGACGTAAGCACAGATACGCAGTATTTT
d_gene: .
v_gene: TRBV9
abundance: .
j_gene: TRBJ2-3

CDR3aa: CASSRPRGGEKLFF
CDR3nt: TGCGCCAGCAGCCGCCCTCGAGGCGGTGAAAAACTGTTTTTT
d_gene: .
v_gene: TRBV4-1
abundance: .
j_gene: TRBJ1-4

CDR3aa: CASSSLGGTYNEQFF
CDR3nt: TGTGCCAGCAGTTCCCTCGGAGGGACGTACAATGAGCAGTTCTTC
d_gene: .
v_gene: TRBV7-6
abundance: medium-sized
j_gene: TRBJ2-1

CDR3aa: CASSPTGTYYNEQFF
CDR3nt: TGTGCCAGCAGCCCCACCGGGACTTACTACAATGAGCAGTTCTTC
d_gene: .
v_gene: TRBV11-2
abundance: .
j_gene: TRBJ2-1

CDR3aa: CASSSLLRRMNTEAFF
CDR3nt: TGTGCCAGTAGTTCCCTGCTTCGGAGGATGAACACTGAAGCTTTCTTT
d_gene: .
v_gene: TRBV19
abundance: medium-sized
j_gene: TRBJ1-1

CDR3aa: CALSRAGYGYTF
CDR3nt: TGTGCTTTATCCCGGGCGGGATATGGCTACACCTTC
d_gene: .
v_gene: TRBV6-5
abundance: .
j_gene: TRBJ1-2

CDR3aa: CASSFAEGTEAFF
CDR3nt: TGTGCCAGCAGCTTTGCGGAAGGCACTGAAGCTTTCTTT
d_gene: .
v_gene: TRBV7-2
abundance: .
j_gene: TRBJ1-1

CDR3aa: CASRPGGFYEQYF
CDR3nt: TGTGCCAGCAGACCCGGGGGGTTCTACGAGCAGTACTTC
d_gene: TRBD2
v_gene: TRBV27
abundance: medium-sized
j_gene: TRBJ2-7

CDR3aa: CASSLTSAYEQYF
CDR3nt: TGTGCCAGCAGTTTGACTAGCGCCTACGAGCAGTACTTC
d_gene: TRBD2
v_gene: TRBV27
abundance: few
j_gene: TRBJ2-7